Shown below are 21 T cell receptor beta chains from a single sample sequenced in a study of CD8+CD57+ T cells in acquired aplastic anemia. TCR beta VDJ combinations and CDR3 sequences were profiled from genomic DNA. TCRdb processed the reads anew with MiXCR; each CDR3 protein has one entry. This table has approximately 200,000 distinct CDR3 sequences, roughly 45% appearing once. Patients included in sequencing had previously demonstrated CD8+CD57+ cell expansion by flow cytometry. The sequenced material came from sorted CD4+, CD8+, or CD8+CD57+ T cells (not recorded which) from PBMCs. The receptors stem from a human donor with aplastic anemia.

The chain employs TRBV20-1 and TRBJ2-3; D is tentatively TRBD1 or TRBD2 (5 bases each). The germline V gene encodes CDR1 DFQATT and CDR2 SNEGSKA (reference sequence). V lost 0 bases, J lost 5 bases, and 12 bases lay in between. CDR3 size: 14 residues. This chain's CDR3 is CSARDRGTGDTQYF. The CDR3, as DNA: TGCAGTGCTAGAGATCGAGGGACGGGAGATACGCAGTATTTT.

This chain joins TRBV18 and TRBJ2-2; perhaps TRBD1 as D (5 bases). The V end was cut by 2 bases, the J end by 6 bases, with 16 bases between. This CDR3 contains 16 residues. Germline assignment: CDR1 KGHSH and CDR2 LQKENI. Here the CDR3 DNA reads TGTGCCAGCTCACCAAGATCCCAGGGCATTTCCGGGGAGCTGTTTTTT. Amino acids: CASSPRSQGISGELFF. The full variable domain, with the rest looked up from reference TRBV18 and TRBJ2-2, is NAGVMQNPRHLVRRRGQEARLRCSPMKGHSHVYWYRQLPEEGLKFMVYLQKENIIDESGMPKERFSAEFPKEGPSILRIQQVVRGDSAAYFCASSPRSQGISGELFFGEGSRLTVL.

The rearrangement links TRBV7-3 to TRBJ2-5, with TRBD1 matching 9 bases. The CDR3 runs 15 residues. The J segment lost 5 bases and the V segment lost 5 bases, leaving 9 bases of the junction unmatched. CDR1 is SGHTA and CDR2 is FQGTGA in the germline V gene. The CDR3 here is CASSPGTGIEETQYF. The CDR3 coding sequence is TGTGCCAGCAGCCCCGGGACAGGGATCGAGGAGACCCAGTACTTC.

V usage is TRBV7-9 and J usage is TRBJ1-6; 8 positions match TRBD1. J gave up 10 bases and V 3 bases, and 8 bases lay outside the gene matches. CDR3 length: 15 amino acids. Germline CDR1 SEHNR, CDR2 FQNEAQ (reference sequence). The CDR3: CASSFSGQGGSPLHF. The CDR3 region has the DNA TGTGCCAGCAGCTTCTCAGGACAGGGCGGGTCACCCCTCCACTTT.

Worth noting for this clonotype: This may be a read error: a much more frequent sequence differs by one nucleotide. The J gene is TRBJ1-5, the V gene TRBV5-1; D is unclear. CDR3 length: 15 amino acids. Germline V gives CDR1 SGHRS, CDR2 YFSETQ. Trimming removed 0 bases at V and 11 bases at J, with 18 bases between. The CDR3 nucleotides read TGCGCCAGCAGCTTGGATCCCGAGGTCGGGCAGTCCCAGCATTTT. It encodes CASSLDPEVGQSQHF. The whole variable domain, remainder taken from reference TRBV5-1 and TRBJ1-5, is KAGVTQTPRYLIKTRGQQVTLSCSPISGHRSVSWYQQTPGQGLQFLFEYFSETQRNKGNFPGRFSGRQFSNSRSEMNVSTLELGDSALYLCASSLDPEVGQSQHFGDGTRLSIL.

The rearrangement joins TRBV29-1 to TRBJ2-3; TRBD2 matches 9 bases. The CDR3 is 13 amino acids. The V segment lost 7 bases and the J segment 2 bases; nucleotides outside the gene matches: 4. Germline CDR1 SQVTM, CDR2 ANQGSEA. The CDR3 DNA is TGCAGCGAGACTAGCGGATCCACAGATACGCAGTATTTT. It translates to CSETSGSTDTQYF.

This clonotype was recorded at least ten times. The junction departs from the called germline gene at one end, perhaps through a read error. CDR3 amino acids: CASKVTSSHNEQFF. The CDR3 DNA reads TGTGCCAGTAAGGTGACTAGCTCCCACAATGAGCAGTTCTTC. The V and J genes are TRBV7-8 and TRBJ2-1, with 7 bases aligning to TRBD2. This CDR3 contains 14 residues. CDR1 is SGHVS, CDR2 FQNEAQ, per germline.

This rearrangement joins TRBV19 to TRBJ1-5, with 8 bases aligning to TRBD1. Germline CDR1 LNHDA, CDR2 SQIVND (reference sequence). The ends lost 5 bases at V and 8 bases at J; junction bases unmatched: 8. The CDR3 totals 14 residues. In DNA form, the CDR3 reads TGTGCCAGTAGTCAACAGGGGGGGGAAAAGCCCCAGCATTTT. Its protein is CASSQQGGEKPQHF. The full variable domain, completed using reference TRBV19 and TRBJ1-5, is DGGITQSPKYLFRKEGQNVTLSCEQNLNHDAMYWYRQDPGQGLRLIYYSQIVNDFQKGDIAEGYSVSREKKESFPLTVTSAQKNPTAFYLCASSQQGGEKPQHFGDGTRLSIL.

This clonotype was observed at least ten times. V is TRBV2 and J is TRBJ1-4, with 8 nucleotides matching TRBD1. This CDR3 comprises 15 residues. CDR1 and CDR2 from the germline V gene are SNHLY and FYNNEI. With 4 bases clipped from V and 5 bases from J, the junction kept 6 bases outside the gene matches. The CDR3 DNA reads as TGTGCCAGCAGTGCCCGGACAGGGAAGAATGAAAAACTGTTTTTT. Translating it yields CASSARTGKNEKLFF.

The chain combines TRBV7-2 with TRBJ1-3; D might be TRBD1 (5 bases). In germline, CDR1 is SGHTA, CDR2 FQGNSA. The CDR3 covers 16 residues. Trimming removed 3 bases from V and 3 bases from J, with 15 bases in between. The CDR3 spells CASSLGEGQFGNTIYF. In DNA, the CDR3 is TGTGCCAGCAGCTTGGGGGAAGGGCAATTTGGAAACACCATATATTTT. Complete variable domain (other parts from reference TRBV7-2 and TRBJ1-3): GAGVSQSPSNKVTEKGKDVELRCDPISGHTALYWYRQSLGQGLEFLIYFQGNSAPDKSGLPSDRFSAERTGGSVSTLTIQRTQQEDSAVYLCASSLGEGQFGNTIYFGEGSWLTVV.

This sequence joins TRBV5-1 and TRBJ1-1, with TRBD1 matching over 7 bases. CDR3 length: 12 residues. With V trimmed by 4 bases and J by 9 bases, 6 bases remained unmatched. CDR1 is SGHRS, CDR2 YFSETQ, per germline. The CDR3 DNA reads TGCGCCAGCAGCCTCCCGACAGGGCAAGCTTTCTTT. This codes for CASSLPTGQAFF. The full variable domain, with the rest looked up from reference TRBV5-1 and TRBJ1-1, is KAGVTQTPRYLIKTRGQQVTLSCSPISGHRSVSWYQQTPGQGLQFLFEYFSETQRNKGNFPGRFSGRQFSNSRSEMNVSTLELGDSALYLCASSLPTGQAFFGQGTRLTVV.

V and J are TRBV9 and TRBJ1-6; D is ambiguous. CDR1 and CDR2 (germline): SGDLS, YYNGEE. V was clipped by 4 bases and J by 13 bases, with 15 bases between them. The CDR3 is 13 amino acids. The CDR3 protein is CASSPVPEDPLHF. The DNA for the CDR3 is TGTGCCAGCAGCCCGGTCCCGGAGGATCCCCTCCACTTT.

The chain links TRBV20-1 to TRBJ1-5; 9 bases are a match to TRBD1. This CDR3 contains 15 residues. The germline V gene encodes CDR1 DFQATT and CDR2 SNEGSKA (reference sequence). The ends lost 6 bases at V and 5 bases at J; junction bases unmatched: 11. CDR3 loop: CSASSLGQGDQPQHF. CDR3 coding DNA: TGCAGTGCCAGTAGTCTGGGACAGGGTGATCAGCCCCAGCATTTT.

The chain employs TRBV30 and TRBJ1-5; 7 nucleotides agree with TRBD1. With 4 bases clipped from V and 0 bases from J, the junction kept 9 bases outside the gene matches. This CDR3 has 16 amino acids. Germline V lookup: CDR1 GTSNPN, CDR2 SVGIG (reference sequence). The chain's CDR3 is CAWKGQQDYSNQPQHF. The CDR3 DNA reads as TGTGCCTGGAAGGGACAGCAAGACTATAGCAATCAGCCCCAGCATTTT.

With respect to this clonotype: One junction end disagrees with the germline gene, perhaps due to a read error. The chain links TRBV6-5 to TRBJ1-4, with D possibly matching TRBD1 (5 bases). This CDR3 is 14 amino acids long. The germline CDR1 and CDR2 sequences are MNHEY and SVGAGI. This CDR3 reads CASSGPGGRGKTVF. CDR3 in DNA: TGTGCCAGCTCCGGGCCCGGGGGACGAGGAAAAACTGTTTTT.

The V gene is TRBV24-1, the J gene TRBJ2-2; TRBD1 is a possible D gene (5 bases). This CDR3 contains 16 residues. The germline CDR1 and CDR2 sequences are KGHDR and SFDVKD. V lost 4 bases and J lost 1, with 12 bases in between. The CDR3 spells CATSDGETVNTGELFF. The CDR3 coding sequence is TGTGCCACCAGTGACGGCGAGACAGTGAACACCGGGGAGCTGTTTTTT.

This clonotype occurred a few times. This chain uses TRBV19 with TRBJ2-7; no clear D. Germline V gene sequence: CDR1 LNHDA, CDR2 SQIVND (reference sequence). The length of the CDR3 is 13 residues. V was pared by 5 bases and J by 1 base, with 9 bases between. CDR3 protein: CASSPSRSYEQYF. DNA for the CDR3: TGTGCCAGTAGTCCGAGCAGATCCTACGAGCAGTACTTC.

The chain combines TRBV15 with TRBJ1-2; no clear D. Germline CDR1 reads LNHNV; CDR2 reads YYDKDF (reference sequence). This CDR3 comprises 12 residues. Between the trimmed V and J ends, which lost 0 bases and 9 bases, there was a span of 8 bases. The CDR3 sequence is CATSREPGSYTF. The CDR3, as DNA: TGTGCCACCAGCAGAGAGCCGGGGAGCTACACCTTC.

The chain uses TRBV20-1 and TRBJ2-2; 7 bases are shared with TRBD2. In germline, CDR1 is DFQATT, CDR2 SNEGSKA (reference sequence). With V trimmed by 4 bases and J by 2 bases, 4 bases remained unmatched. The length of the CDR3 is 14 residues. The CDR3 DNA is TGCAGTGCTACGACTAGCTCTAACACCGGGGAGCTGTTTTTT. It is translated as CSATTSSNTGELFF.

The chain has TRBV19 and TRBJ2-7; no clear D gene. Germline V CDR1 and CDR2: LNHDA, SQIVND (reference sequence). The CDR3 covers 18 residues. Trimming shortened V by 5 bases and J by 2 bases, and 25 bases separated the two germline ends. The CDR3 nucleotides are TGTGCCAGTAGTCTTCGGCCAAGTGCCCGCGGACGCCCCTACGAGCAGTACTTC. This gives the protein CASSLRPSARGRPYEQYF.

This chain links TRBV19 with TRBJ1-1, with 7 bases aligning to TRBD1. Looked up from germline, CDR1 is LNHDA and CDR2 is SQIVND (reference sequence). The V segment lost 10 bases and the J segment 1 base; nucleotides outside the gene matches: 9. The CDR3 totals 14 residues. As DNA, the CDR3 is TGTGCCACCAGTGAGGGGGCCAGGAACACTGAAGCTTTCTTT. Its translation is CATSEGARNTEAFF.